What follows is one TCR beta chain and its context. Method: immunoSEQ multiplex PCR; TCRdb's copy keeps in-frame clones and lacks some. The profile shows some 240,000 clones, around 90% of them singletons. This specimen comes from a study of blood T cell repertoires in COVID-19. On the study more broadly: COVID-19 samples from acute and convalescent phases originated in the United States, Italy and Spain. Nucleic acid was either cDNA or gDNA, and it came from T cells, B-cell-depleted T cells, or PBMCs.

The V and J ends lost 4 bases and 7 bases, in that order; junction bases with no gene match: 7. The germline V gene has CDR1 SEHNR and CDR2 FQNEAQ (reference sequence). The CDR3 runs 15 residues. Seattle's enrolled individuals joined amid active infection and were then monitored longitudinally. The sequence was collected from a woman in her sixties with COVID-19, enrolled during active disease. V gene TRBV7-9 combines with J gene TRBJ1-6; TRBD1 agrees at 7 bases. Sequencing input: peripheral blood. The CDR3 loop is CASSSVRGQNSPLHF. In DNA form, the CDR3 reads TGTGCCAGCAGCTCGGTGAGGGGGCAGAATTCACCCCTCCACTTT.